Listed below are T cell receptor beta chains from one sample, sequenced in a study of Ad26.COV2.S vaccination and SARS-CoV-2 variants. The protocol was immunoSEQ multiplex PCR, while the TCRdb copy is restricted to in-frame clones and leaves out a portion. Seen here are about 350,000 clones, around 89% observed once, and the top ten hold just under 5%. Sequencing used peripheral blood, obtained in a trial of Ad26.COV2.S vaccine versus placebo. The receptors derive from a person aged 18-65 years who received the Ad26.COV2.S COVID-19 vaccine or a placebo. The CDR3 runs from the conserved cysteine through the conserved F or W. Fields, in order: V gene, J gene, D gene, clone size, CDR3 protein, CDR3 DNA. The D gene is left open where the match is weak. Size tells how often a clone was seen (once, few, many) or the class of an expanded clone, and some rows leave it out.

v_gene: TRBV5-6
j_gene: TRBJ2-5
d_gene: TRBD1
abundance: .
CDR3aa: CASSLTGTETQYF
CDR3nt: TGTGCCAGCAGTCTGACAGGGACAGAGACCCAGTACTTC

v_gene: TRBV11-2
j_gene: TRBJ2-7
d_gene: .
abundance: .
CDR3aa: CASSLDGDQGSYEQYF
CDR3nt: TGTGCCAGCAGCTTAGATGGGGACCAGGGCTCCTACGAGCAGTACTTC

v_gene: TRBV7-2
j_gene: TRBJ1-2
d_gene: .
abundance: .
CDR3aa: CASSLEGTVIHGYTF
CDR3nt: TGTGCCAGCAGCTTAGAGGGTACGGTTATTCATGGCTACACCTTC

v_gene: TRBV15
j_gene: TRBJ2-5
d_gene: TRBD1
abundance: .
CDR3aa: CATSKGTGSGETQYF
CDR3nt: TGTGCCACCAGTAAAGGGACAGGGAGTGGAGAGACCCAGTACTTC

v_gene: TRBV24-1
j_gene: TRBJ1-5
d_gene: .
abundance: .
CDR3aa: CATSDSRGASNQPQHF
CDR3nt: TGTGCCACCAGTGATTCCAGGGGTGCAAGCAATCAGCCCCAGCATTTT

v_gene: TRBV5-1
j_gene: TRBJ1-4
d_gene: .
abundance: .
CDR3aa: CASSLAGGPGETNEKLFF
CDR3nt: TGCGCCAGCAGCTTGGCCGGGGGCCCGGGGGAAACTAATGAAAAACTGTTTTTT

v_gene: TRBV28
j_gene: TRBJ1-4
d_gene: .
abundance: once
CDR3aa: CASSFGGRATNEKLFF
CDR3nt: TGTGCCAGCAGTTTTGGGGGTAGAGCAACTAATGAAAAACTGTTTTTT

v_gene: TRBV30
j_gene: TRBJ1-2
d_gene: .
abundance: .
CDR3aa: CAWSVTRNGYTF
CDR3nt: TGTGCCTGGAGTGTAACTCGAAATGGCTACACCTTC

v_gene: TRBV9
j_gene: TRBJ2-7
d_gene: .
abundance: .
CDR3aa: CASSVGLTREQYF
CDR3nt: TGTGCCAGCAGCGTCGGACTGACGAGGGAGCAGTACTTC

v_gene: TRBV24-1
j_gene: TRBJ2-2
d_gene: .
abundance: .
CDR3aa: CATSTGSTGELFF
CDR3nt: TGTGCCACCAGTACCGGGAGCACCGGGGAGCTGTTTTTT

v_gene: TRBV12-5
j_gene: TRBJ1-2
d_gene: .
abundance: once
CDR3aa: CASVGRGYTF
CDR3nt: TGTGCTAGTGTTGGACGAGGCTACACCTTC

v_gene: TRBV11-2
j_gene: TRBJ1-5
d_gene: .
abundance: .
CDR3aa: CASSLDPGEPQHF
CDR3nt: TGTGCCAGCAGCTTAGATCCGGGGGAGCCCCAGCATTTT